This TCR beta chain came from a study of CD8+ T cells in alopecia areata. Treatment described: oral pan-JAK inhibitor, 5-10 mg twice daily. Extracted RNA was reverse transcribed, and the resulting cDNA served as sequencing template. TCRdb's table, derived via immunoSEQ multiplex PCR, lists solely in-frame clones and lacks some. The sample gives about 180,000 clones, around 58% of which show up once; around 15% is in the top ten. Deletions cut 6 bases from V and 1 base from J, with 12 bases between. CDR1 is MGHDK and CDR2 is SYGVNS in the germline V gene. The CDR3 covers 14 residues. As regards this clone: The antigen is undetermined.

General observations from the study: Treatment with tofacitinib significantly lowered scalp clonality and reduced expanded CD8+ clones among the top 100.

The source of this sequence is a human donor with alopecia areata. V gene TRBV25-1 combines with J gene TRBJ1-1; D possibly corresponds to TRBD1 (5 bases). The source was CD4+ T cells sorted from blood, collected at approximately week 56, from a patient treated with tofacitinib. The chain's CDR3 is CASRWDGKNTEAFF. CDR3 bases: TGTGCCAGCAGATGGGACGGTAAGAACACTGAAGCTTTCTTT.